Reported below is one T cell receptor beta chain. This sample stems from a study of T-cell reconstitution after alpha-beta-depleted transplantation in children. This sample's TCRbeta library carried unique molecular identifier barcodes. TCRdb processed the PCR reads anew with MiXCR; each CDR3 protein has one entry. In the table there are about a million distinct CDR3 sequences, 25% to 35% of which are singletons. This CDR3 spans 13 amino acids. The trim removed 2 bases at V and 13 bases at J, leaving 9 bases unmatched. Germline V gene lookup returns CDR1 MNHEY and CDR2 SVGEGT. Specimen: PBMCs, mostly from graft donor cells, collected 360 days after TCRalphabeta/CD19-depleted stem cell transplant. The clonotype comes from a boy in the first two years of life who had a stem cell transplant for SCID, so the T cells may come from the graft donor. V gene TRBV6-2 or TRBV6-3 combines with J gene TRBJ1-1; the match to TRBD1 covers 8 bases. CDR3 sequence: CASSYGYSGGDFF. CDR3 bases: TGTGCCAGCAGTTACGGGTACTCAGGGGGCGATTTCTTT.